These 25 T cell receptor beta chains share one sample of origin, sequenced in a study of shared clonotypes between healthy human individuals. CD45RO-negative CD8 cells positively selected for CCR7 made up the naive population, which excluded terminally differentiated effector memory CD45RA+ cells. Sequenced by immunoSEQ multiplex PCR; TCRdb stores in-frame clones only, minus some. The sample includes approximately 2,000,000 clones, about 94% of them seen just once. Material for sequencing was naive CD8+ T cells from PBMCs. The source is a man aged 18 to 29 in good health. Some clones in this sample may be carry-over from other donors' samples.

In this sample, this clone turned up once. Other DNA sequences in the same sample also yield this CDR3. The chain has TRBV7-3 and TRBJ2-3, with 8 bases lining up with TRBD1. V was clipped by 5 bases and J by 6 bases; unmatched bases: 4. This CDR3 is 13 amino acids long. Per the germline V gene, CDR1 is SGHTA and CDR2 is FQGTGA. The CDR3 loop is CASSPRTGDTQYF. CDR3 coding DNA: TGTGCCAGCAGCCCGCGGACAGGGGATACGCAGTATTTT. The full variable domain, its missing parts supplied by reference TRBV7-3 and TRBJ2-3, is GAGVSQTPSNKVTEKGKYVELRCDPISGHTALYWYRQSLGQGPEFLIYFQGTGAADDSGLPNDRFFAVRPEGSVSTLKIQRTERGDSAVYLCASSPRTGDTQYFGPGTRLTVL.

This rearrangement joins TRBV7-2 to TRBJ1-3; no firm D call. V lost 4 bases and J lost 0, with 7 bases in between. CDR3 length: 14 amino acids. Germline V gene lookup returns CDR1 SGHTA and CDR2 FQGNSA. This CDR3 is CASSYLGSGNTIYF. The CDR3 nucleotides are TGTGCCAGCAGCTACCTAGGCTCTGGAAACACCATATATTTT.

The CDR3 here is CASTEGYRKETQYF. The CDR3 region has the DNA TGTGCCAGCACCGAGGGTTACAGAAAAGAGACCCAGTACTTC. This chain joins TRBV2 and TRBJ2-5; D possibly corresponds to TRBD2 (5 bases). V was pared by 7 bases and J by 3 bases, with 15 bases between. CDR3 size: 14 residues. Germline V lookup: CDR1 SNHLY, CDR2 FYNNEI.

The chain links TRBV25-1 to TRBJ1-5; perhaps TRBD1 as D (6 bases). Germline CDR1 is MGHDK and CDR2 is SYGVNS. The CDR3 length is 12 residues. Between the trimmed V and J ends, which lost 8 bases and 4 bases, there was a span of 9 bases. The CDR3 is CASGQGNQPQHF. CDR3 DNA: TGTGCCAGCGGGCAGGGGAATCAGCCCCAGCATTTT.

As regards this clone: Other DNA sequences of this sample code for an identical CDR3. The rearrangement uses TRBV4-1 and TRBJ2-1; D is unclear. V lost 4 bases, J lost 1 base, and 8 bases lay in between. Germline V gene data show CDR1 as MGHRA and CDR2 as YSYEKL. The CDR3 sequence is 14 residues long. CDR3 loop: CASSPRSSYNEQFF. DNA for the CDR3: TGCGCCAGCAGCCCGCGGAGTTCCTACAATGAGCAGTTCTTC.

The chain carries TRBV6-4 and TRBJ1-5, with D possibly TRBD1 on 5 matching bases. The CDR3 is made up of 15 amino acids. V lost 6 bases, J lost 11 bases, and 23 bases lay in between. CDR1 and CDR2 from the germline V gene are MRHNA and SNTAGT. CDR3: CASRGSGGEKDTQHF. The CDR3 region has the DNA TGTGCCAGCAGGGGTTCGGGGGGTGAAAAGGATACCCAGCATTTT.

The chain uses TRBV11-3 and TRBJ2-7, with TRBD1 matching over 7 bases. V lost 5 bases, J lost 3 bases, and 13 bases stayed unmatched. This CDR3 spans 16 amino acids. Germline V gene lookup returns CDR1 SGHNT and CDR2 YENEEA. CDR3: CASSPTPPGQIYEQYF. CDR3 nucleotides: TGTGCCAGCAGCCCGACCCCACCGGGACAGATCTACGAGCAGTACTTC.

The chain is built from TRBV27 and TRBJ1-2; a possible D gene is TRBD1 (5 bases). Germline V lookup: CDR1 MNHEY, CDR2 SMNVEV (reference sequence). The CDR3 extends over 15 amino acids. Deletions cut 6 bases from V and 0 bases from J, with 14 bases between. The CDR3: CASRFRDLANYGYTF. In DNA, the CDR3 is TGTGCCAGCAGGTTTCGGGACTTAGCTAACTATGGCTACACCTTC.

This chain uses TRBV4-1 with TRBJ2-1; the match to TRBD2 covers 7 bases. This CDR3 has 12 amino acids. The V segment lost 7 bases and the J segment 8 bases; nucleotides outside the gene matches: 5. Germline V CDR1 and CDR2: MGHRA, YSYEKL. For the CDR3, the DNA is TGCGCCAGCACCTCTGCGGGGGATGAGCAGTTCTTC. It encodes CASTSAGDEQFF.

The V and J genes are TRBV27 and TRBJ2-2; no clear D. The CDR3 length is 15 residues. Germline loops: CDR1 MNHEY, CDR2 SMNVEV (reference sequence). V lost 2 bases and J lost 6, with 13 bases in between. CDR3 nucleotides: TGTGCCAGCAGTTTAATCCCCGACGGCTCCGGGGAGCTGTTTTTT. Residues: CASSLIPDGSGELFF.

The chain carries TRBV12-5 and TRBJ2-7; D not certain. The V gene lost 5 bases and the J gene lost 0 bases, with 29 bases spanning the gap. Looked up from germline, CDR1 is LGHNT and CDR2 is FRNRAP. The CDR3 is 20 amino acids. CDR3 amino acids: CASGPFIGQSYITYSYEQYF. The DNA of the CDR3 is TGTGCTAGTGGTCCCTTTATAGGGCAGTCGTATATAACTTACTCCTACGAGCAGTACTTC.

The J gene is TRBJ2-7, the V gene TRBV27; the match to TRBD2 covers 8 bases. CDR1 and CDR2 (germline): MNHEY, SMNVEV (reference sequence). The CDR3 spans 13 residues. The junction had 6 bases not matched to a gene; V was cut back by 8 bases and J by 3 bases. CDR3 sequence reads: CASAAGAYYEQYF. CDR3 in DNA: TGTGCCAGCGCAGCGGGAGCTTACTACGAGCAGTACTTC.

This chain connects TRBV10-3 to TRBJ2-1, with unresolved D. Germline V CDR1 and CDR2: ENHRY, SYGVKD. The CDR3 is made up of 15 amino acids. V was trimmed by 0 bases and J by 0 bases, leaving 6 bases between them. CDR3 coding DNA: TGTGCCATCAGTGAGTCCACCGCCTCCTACAATGAGCAGTTCTTC. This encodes CAISESTASYNEQFF.

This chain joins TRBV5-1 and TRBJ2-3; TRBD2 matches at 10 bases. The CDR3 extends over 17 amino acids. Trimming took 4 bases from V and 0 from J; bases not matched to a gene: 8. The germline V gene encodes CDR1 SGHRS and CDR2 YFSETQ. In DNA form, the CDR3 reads TGCGCCAGCAGCCCTAGCGGGAGACGAGGTAGCACAGATACGCAGTATTTT. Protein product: CASSPSGRRGSTDTQYF.

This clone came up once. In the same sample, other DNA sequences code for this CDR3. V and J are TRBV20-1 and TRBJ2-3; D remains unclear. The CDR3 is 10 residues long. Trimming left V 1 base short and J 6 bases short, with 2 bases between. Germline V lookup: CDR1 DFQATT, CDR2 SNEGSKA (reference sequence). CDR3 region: CSARGDTQYF. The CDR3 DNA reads TGCAGTGCTAGAGGCGATACGCAGTATTTT.

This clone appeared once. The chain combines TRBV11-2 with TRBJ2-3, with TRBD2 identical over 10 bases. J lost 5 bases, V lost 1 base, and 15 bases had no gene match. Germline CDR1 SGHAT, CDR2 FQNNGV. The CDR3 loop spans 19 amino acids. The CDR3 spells CASSLALHGLAEGLDTQYF. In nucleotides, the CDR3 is TGTGCCAGCAGCTTAGCCCTCCACGGACTAGCGGAGGGGTTAGATACGCAGTATTTT.

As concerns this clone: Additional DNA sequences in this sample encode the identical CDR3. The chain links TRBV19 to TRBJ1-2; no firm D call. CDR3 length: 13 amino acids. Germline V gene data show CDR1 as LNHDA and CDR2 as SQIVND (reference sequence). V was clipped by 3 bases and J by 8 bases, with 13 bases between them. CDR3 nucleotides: TGTGCCAGTAGTATCCGGCAGTTCTACGGCTACACCTTC. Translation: CASSIRQFYGYTF.

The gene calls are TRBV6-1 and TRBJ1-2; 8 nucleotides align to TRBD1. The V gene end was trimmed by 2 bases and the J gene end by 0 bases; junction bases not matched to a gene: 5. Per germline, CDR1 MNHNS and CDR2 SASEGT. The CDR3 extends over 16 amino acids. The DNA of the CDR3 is TGTGCCAGCAGTGAAAGGACAGGGATCACTAACTATGGCTACACCTTC. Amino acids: CASSERTGITNYGYTF.

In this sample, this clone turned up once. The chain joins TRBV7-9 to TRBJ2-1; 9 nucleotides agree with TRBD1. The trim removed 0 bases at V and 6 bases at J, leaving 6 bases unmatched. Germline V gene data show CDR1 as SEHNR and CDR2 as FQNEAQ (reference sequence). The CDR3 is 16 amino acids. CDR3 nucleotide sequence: TGTGCCAGCAGCTTAGCCGGGACAGGGATGAGCAATGAGCAGTTCTTC. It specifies CASSLAGTGMSNEQFF.

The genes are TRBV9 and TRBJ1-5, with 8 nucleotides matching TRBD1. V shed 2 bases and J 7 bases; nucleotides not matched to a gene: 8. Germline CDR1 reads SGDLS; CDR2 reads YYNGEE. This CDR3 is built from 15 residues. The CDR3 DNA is TGTGCCAGCAGCGTGTCGGGACAGGTAGGACAGCCCCAGCATTTT. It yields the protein CASSVSGQVGQPQHF.

The CDR3 spells CASSPPNLISYNEQFF. In DNA, the CDR3 is TGTGCCAGCTCACCACCGAATTTAATCTCCTACAATGAGCAGTTCTTC. The chain joins TRBV18 to TRBJ2-1; D not resolved. V was clipped by 0 bases and J by 0 bases, with 9 bases between them. Germline V lookup: CDR1 KGHSH, CDR2 LQKENI. The CDR3 extends over 16 amino acids. The complete variable domain, with remaining parts taken from reference TRBV18 and TRBJ2-1, reads NAGVMQNPRHLVRRRGQEARLRCSPMKGHSHVYWYRQLPEEGLKFMVYLQKENIIDESGMPKERFSAEFPKEGPSILRIQQVVRGDSAAYFCASSPPNLISYNEQFFGPGTRLTVL.

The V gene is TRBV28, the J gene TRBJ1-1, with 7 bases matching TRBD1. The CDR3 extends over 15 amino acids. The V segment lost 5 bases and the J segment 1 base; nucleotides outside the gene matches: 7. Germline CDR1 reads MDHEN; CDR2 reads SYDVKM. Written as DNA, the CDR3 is TGTGCCAGCAGTCATCAACCAGGGGGGAACACTGAAGCTTTCTTT. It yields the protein CASSHQPGGNTEAFF. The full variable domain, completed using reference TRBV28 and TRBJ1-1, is DVKVTQSSRYLVKRTGEKVFLECVQDMDHENMFWYRQDPGLGLRLIYFSYDVKMKEKGDIPEGYSVSREKKERFSLILESASTNQTSMYLCASSHQPGGNTEAFFGQGTRLTVV.

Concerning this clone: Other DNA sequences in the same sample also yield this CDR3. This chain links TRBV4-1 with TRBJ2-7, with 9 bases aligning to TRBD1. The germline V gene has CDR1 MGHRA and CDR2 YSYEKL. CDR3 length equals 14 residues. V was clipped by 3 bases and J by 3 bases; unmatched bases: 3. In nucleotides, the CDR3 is TGCGCCAGCAGCCATCGGACAGGGGACTACGAGCAGTACTTC. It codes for CASSHRTGDYEQYF.

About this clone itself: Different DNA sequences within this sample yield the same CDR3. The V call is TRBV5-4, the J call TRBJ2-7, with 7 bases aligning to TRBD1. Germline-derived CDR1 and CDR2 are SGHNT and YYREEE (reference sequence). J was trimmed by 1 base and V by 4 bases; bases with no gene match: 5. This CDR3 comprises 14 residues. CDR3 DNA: TGTGCCAGCAGCCACCGGGACAGATCCTACGAGCAGTACTTC. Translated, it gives CASSHRDRSYEQYF.

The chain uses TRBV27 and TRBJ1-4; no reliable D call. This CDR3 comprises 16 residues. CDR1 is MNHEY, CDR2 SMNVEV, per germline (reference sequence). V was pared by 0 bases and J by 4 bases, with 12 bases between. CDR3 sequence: CASSLSQSALNEKLFF. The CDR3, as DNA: TGTGCCAGCAGTTTATCCCAGTCGGCTCTTAATGAAAAACTGTTTTTT.